The present T cell receptor beta chain was sequenced within a study of molecular identifiers for immune sequencing clone quantification. Libraries of naive CD8 cells were prepared from around 20,000 to 990,000 sorted cells using 10%, 30% or 50% RNA. About this clonotype itself: With a much larger clone just one base away, this may be a read error.

TCRdb ran MiXCR on the PCR reads and lists one entry per CDR3 protein. The table shows over 600,000 distinct CDR3 sequences, with about 20% occurring only once. V lost 6 bases to trimming and J lost 4 bases; unmatched junction nucleotides: 20. The germline V gene has CDR1 SEHNR and CDR2 FQNEAQ (reference sequence). CDR3 size: 18 residues. The sample consisted of naive CD8+ T cells from blood, with Jurkat cell RNA spiked in. Subset meaning: FACS-sorted CD8+CD4-CCR7+CD45RA+ naive T cells. The chain combines TRBV7-9 with TRBJ1-1; 7 bases map to TRBD1. The TCR originated in a human donor in good health. Some libraries in this study had Jurkat cell RNA spiked in. The CDR3 coding sequence is TGTGCCAGCAGGGAAAGAGTTGGGGCAGGGGGAGTCGGCACTGAAGCTTTCTTT. Translating it yields CASRERVGAGGVGTEAFF. Looking up the rest from reference TRBV7-9 and TRBJ1-1 gives the full variable domain: DTGVSQNPRHKITKRGQNVTFRCDPISEHNRLYWYRQTLGQGPEFLTYFQNEAQLEKSRLLSDRFSAERPKGSFSTLEIQRTEQGDSAMYLCASRERVGAGGVGTEAFFGQGTRLTVV.